The rows below give T cell receptor beta chains drawn from one sample of a study of beta chain features in type 1 diabetes. Sequenced by immunoSEQ multiplex PCR; TCRdb stores in-frame clones only, minus some. The sample consists of about 900,000 clones, about 17% of them appearing once. The sample was naive CD4+ T cells from blood. These receptors originate from a woman under 30 in good health. Both conserved end residues are part of each CDR3. The order of the fields is D gene, V gene, J gene, clone size, CDR3 protein, CDR3 DNA. D genes are given only for firm matches. Clone size is stated in some rows and not others, as once, few, many or a class when expanded.

-	TRBV7-2	TRBJ1-5	few	CASSPDSNQPQHF	TGTGCCAGCAGCCCGGATAGCAATCAGCCCCAGCATTTT
TRBD1	TRBV2	TRBJ2-7	few	CASRTGSQPNYEQYF	TGTGCCAGCAGGACAGGGTCCCAACCGAACTACGAGCAGTACTTC
TRBD1	TRBV6-1	TRBJ2-1	-	CASSANRQGSREQFF	TGTGCCAGCAGCGCAAACCGACAGGGTTCCCGTGAGCAGTTCTTC
-	TRBV6-5	TRBJ1-5	-	CASSPGQSPNQPQHF	TGTGCCAGCAGTCCGGGACAAAGCCCGAATCAGCCCCAGCATTTT
-	TRBV4-2	TRBJ2-2	-	CASSQEARRENTGELFF	TGTGCCAGCAGCCAAGAAGCTAGGAGGGAGAACACCGGGGAGCTGTTTTTT
-	TRBV7-9	TRBJ2-3	once	CASSLVVSDTQYF	TGTGCCAGCAGCTTAGTGGTGTCTGATACGCAGTATTTT
-	TRBV6-1	TRBJ1-2	-	CASTQGLGGYTF	TGTGCCAGCACCCAGGGATTAGGTGGCTACACCTTC
TRBD2	TRBV19	TRBJ2-2	-	CASSMFASGNTGELFF	TGTGCCAGTAGTATGTTCGCTAGCGGAAACACCGGGGAGCTGTTTTTT
-	TRBV7-9	TRBJ2-2	-	CASSLTTATGELFF	TGTGCCAGCAGCTTAACGACAGCCACCGGGGAGCTGTTTTTT
TRBD2	TRBV7-2	TRBJ2-3	-	CASSSRLATSTDTQYF	TGTGCCAGCAGCTCGAGACTAGCGACTAGCACAGATACGCAGTATTTT